The clone carrying this T cell receptor (beta chain) was seen many times. Its antigen is not identified. TCRdb passed the 5' RACE reads through MiXCR, listing each CDR3 protein once. Of about 130,000 distinct CDR3 sequences in the sample, under 8% were seen once. The CDR3 spans 13 residues. The germline V gene encodes CDR1 SEHNR and CDR2 FQNEAQ (reference sequence). V gave up 3 bases and J gave up 2 bases, with 5 bases separating them. This specimen comes from a study of T cells after yellow fever vaccination. Overall study findings and caveats: A weaker but faster secondary response was observed, peaking on day 5 versus 15.

Material: CD4+ T cells sorted from PBMCs, obtained 10 days after the yellow fever booster vaccination. The sequence derives from a man under 40 who received the YFV17D yellow fever vaccine. This rearrangement joins TRBV7-9 to TRBJ2-1; D gene uncertain. DNA for the CDR3: TGTGCCAGCAGCTTGCGAACCTACAATGAGCAGTTCTTC. This translates into CASSLRTYNEQFF.